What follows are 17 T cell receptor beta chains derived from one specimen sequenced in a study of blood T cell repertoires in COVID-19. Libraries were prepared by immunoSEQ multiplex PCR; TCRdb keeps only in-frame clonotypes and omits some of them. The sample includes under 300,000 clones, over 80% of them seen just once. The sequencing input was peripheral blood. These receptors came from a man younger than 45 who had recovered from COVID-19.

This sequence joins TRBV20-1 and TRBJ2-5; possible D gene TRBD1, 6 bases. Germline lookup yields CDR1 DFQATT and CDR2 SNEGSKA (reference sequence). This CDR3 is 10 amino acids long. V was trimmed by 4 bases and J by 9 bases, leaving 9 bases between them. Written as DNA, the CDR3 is TGCAGTGCTACACAGGGCTCCCAGTACTTC. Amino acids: CSATQGSQYF.

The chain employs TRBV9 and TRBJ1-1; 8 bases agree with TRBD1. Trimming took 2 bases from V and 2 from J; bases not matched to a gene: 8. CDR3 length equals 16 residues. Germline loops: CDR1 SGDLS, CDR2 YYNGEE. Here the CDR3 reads CASSVQQGAFNTEAFF. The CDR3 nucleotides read TGTGCCAGCAGCGTCCAGCAGGGGGCCTTCAACACTGAAGCTTTCTTT.

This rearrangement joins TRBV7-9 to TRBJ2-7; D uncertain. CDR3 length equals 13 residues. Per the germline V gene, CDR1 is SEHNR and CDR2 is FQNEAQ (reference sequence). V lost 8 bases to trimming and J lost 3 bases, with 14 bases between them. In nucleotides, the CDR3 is TGTGCCAGCTTAGACATGTTGGGCTACGAGCAGTACGTC. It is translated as CASLDMLGYEQYV.

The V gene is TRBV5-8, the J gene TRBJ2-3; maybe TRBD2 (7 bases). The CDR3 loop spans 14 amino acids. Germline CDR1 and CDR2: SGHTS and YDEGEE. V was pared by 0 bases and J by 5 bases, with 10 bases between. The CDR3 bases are TGTGCCAGCAGCTTGGAGAGGGGGGGAGATACGCAGTATTTT. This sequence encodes CASSLERGGDTQYF.

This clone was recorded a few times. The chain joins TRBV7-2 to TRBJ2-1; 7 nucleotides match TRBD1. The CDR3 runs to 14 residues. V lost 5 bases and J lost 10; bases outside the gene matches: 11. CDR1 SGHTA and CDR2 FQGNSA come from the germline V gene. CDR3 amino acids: CASSTRGGPREQFF. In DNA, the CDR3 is TGTGCCAGCAGCACTAGAGGGGGCCCGCGAGAGCAGTTCTTC.

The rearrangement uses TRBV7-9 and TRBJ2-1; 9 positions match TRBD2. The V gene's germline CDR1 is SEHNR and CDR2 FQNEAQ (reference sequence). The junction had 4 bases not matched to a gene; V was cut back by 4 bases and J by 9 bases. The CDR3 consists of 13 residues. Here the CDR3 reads CASSSGLAREQFF. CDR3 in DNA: TGTGCCAGCAGCTCCGGACTAGCGCGTGAGCAGTTCTTC.

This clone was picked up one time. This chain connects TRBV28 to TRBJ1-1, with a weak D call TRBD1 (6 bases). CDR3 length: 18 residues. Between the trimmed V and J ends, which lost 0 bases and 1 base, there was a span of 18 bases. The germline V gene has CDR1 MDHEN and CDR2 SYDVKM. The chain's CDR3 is CASSLWPQQGWKNTEAFF. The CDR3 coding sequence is TGTGCCAGCAGTTTATGGCCCCAACAGGGATGGAAGAACACTGAAGCTTTCTTT.

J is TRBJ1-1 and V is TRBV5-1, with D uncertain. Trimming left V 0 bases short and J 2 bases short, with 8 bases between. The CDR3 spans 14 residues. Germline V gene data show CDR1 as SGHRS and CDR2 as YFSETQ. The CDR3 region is CASSLDSTNTEAFF. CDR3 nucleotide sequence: TGCGCCAGCAGCTTGGATTCCACTAACACTGAAGCTTTCTTT. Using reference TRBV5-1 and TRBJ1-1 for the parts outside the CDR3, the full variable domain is KAGVTQTPRYLIKTRGQQVTLSCSPISGHRSVSWYQQTPGQGLQFLFEYFSETQRNKGNFPGRFSGRQFSNSRSEMNVSTLELGDSALYLCASSLDSTNTEAFFGQGTRLTVV.

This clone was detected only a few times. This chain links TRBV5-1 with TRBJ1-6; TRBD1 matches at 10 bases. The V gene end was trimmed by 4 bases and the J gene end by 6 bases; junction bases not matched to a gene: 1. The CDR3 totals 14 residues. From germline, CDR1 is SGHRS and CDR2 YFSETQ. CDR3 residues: CASSRDRGNSPLHF. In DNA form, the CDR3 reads TGCGCCAGCAGCCGGGACAGGGGTAATTCACCCCTCCACTTT.

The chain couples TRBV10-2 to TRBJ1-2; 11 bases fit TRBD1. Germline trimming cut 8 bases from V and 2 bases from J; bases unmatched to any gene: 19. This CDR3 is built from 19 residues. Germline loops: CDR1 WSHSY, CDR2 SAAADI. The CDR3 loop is CASGQGAVSLPGGNYGYTF. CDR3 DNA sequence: TGCGCCAGCGGACAGGGGGCTGTTTCTCTTCCAGGCGGAAACTATGGCTACACCTTC.

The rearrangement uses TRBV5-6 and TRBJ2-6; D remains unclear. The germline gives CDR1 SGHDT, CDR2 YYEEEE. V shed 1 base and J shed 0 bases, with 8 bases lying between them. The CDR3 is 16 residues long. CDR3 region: CASSLTVDSGANVLTF. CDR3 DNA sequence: TGTGCCAGCAGCTTGACAGTTGACTCTGGGGCCAACGTCCTGACTTTC. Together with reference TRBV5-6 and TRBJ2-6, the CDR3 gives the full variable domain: DAGVTQSPTHLIKTRGQQVTLRCSPKSGHDTVSWYQQALGQGPQFIFQYYEEEERQRGNFPDRFSGHQFPNYSSELNVNALLLGDSALYLCASSLTVDSGANVLTFGAGSRLTVL.

The CDR3 DNA reads as TGTGCCAGTACTCGTCTGGGGGGACAGGATAGCAATCAGCCCCAGCATTTT. Translated: CASTRLGGQDSNQPQHF. This chain links TRBV19 with TRBJ1-5; 8 nucleotides match TRBD1. Per the germline V gene, CDR1 is LNHDA and CDR2 is SQIVND (reference sequence). CDR3 length equals 17 residues. V lost 7 bases to trimming and J lost 0 bases; unmatched junction nucleotides: 11. Complete variable domain (other parts from reference TRBV19 and TRBJ1-5): DGGITQSPKYLFRKEGQNVTLSCEQNLNHDAMYWYRQDPGQGLRLIYYSQIVNDFQKGDIAEGYSVSREKKESFPLTVTSAQKNPTAFYLCASTRLGGQDSNQPQHFGDGTRLSIL.

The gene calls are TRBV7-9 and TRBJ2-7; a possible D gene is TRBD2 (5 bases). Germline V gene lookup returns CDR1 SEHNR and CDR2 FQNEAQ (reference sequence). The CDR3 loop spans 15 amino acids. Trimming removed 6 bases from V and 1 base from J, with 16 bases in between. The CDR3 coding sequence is TGTGCCAGCAGAAGTACCGACGGGAATTCCTACGAGCAGTACTTC. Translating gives CASRSTDGNSYEQYF.

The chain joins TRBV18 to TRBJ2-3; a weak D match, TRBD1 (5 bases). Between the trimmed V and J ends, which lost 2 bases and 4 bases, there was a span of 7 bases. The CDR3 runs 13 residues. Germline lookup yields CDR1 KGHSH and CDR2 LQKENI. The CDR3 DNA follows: TGTGCCAGCTCACCAGGGGCCCCAGATACGCAGTATTTT. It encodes CASSPGAPDTQYF.

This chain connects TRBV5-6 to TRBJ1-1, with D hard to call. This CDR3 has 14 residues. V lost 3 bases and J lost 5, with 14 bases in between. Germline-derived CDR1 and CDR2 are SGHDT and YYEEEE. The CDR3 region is CASSSRFLWTEAFF. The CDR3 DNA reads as TGTGCCAGCAGCTCCAGGTTTTTATGGACTGAAGCTTTCTTT.

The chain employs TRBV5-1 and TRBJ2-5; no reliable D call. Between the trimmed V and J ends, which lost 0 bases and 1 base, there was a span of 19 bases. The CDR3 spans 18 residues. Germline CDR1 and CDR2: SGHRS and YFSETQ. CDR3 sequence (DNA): TGCGCCAGCAGCTTGGTAATGCGGTCGGAAGTATCCCAAGAGACCCAGTACTTC. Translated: CASSLVMRSEVSQETQYF.

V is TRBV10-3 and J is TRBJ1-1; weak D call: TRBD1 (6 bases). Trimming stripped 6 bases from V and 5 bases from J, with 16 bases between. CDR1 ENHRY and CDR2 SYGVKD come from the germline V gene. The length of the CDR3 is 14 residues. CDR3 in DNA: TGTGCCATCAGGGGTTTAGGGGGAGAAACTGAAGCTTTCTTT. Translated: CAIRGLGGETEAFF.